The 18 T cell receptor beta chains presented below share a single source sample, sequenced in a study of Ad26.COV2.S vaccination and SARS-CoV-2 variants. Described treatment: about 20 received Ad26.COV2.S at low or high dose, single or two shots; about 5 received placebo; per-sample allocation not given. At day 63 after the first vaccine or placebo injection, samples were drawn. Clones were read by immunoSEQ multiplex PCR, and TCRdb kept only the in-frame ones, dropping some. The table lists about 680,000 clones, 80% to 90% of them singletons. The material was peripheral blood, obtained in a trial of Ad26.COV2.S vaccine versus placebo. The source is a person aged 18-60 years who received the Ad26.COV2.S COVID-19 vaccine or a placebo.

The rearrangement links TRBV5-1 to TRBJ2-7, with D hard to call. The CDR3 loop spans 13 amino acids. Germline values: CDR1 SGHRS, CDR2 YFSETQ. The V end lost 4 bases, the J end lost 2 bases, and 10 bases lay between the germline ends. The CDR3: CASSASHTYEQYF. The CDR3 DNA sequence: TGCGCCAGCAGCGCGAGCCATACCTACGAGCAGTACTTC.

The V call is TRBV20-1, the J call TRBJ2-7; the D gene is possibly TRBD1 (6 bases). Trimming removed 2 bases from V and 5 bases from J, with 7 bases in between. The CDR3 covers 11 residues. Germline V gene data show CDR1 as DFQATT and CDR2 as SNEGSKA (reference sequence). The CDR3 coding sequence is TGCAGTGCTAGAACAGGGAACGAGCAGTACTTC. Its translation is CSARTGNEQYF.

The CDR3 bases are TGCGCCAACAATGGCCGGGACAGGACCTACGAGCAGTACTTC. Protein: CANNGRDRTYEQYF. V and J are TRBV10-1 and TRBJ2-7, with 8 positions matching TRBD1. With 10 bases clipped from V and 2 bases from J, the junction kept 10 bases outside the gene matches. The CDR3 runs 14 residues. Germline V gene sequence: CDR1 WNHNN, CDR2 SYGVQD (reference sequence).

The gene calls are TRBV5-1 and TRBJ2-1, with TRBD1 matching 10 bases. CDR1 is SGHRS and CDR2 is YFSETQ in the germline V gene. The CDR3 has 14 residues. V lost 4 bases, J lost 7 bases, and 5 bases stayed unmatched. CDR3 residues: CASSTTGGYNEQFF. The CDR3 region has the DNA TGCGCCAGCAGCACGACAGGGGGCTATAATGAGCAGTTCTTC.

The rearrangement links TRBV30 to TRBJ2-7; the D is unclear. Germline CDR1 GTSNPN, CDR2 SVGIG (reference sequence). This CDR3 spans 15 amino acids. The V end was cut by 4 bases, the J end by 2 bases, with 18 bases between. The CDR3 DNA reads TGTGCCTGGAATGGTGGCCACCCCGCCCCCTACGAGCAGTACTTC. It codes for CAWNGGHPAPYEQYF.

This clone was seen only once. The CDR3 DNA reads TGTGCCAGCAGCGGCGGTGGCACTGAAGCTTTCTTT. It translates to CASSGGGTEAFF. V usage is TRBV7-9 and J usage is TRBJ1-1; D ambiguous. The CDR3 length is 12 residues. Trimming cost V 5 bases and J 4 bases, with 8 bases left between them. Per germline, CDR1 SEHNR and CDR2 FQNEAQ (reference sequence).

This clone was seen a single time. This rearrangement joins TRBV4-3 to TRBJ2-1; 7 nucleotides agree with TRBD1. The CDR3 totals 18 residues. V gave up 0 bases and J gave up 4 bases; unmatched junction bases: 12. The germline gives CDR1 LGHNA, CDR2 YSLEER. CDR3 residues: CASSQEIAGFRGYNEQFF. CDR3 coding DNA: TGCGCCAGCAGCCAAGAAATTGCGGGCTTCAGGGGGTACAATGAGCAGTTCTTC.

V and J are TRBV25-1 and TRBJ2-7; no reliable D call. The germline V and J ends were trimmed by 3 bases and 4 bases, with 13 bases remaining between them. Germline CDR1 and CDR2: MGHDK and SYGVNS. The CDR3 contains 14 residues. The CDR3 DNA follows: TGTGCCAGCAGTGACCCCACGGGCAGGTACGAGCAGTACTTC. Protein product: CASSDPTGRYEQYF.

The chain recombines TRBV6-5 with TRBJ2-1; TRBD1 agrees at 10 bases. CDR1 is MNHEY, CDR2 SVGAGI, per germline. CDR3 length equals 14 residues. V gave up 7 bases and J gave up 3 bases; unmatched junction bases: 3. This chain's CDR3 is CASTGQGSYNEQFF. The CDR3 nucleotides read TGTGCCAGCACGGGACAGGGGAGCTACAATGAGCAGTTCTTC.

The rearrangement joins TRBV5-6 to TRBJ1-2, with 8 bases lining up with TRBD1. The J segment lost 3 bases and the V segment lost 4 bases, leaving 5 bases of the junction unmatched. Germline CDR1 SGHDT, CDR2 YYEEEE. This CDR3 has 14 residues. The CDR3 here is CASSVGTGYYGYTF. The CDR3, as DNA: TGTGCCAGCAGCGTCGGGACAGGATACTATGGCTACACCTTC.

The rearrangement joins TRBV6-5 to TRBJ2-5, with TRBD2 matching over 13 bases. The CDR3 length is 15 residues. The junction had 9 bases not matched to a gene; V was cut back by 9 bases and J by 5 bases. Germline lookup yields CDR1 MNHEY and CDR2 SVGAGI. The CDR3 is CASGRLAGGRETQYF. The DNA of the CDR3 is TGTGCCAGTGGGAGACTAGCGGGAGGTCGTGAGACCCAGTACTTC.

The V call is TRBV10-3, the J call TRBJ1-2, with D possibly TRBD1 on 5 matching bases. Deletions cut 3 bases from V and 5 bases from J, with 19 bases between. The germline gives CDR1 ENHRY, CDR2 SYGVKD. This CDR3 is 16 amino acids long. The CDR3, as DNA: TGTGCCATCAGTGAAGGGACCTACCAGGCGCCATATGGCTACACCTTC. It codes for CAISEGTYQAPYGYTF.

V gene TRBV30 combines with J gene TRBJ1-5; D is unclear. Between the trimmed V and J ends, which lost 3 bases and 2 bases, there was a span of 5 bases. Germline lookup yields CDR1 GTSNPN and CDR2 SVGIG (reference sequence). The CDR3 is 12 amino acids. The CDR3 here is CAWREGNQPQHF. For the CDR3, the DNA is TGTGCCTGGAGGGAGGGCAATCAGCCCCAGCATTTT.

This chain links TRBV30 with TRBJ2-7; a weak D match, TRBD1 (5 bases). Germline V CDR1 and CDR2: GTSNPN, SVGIG (reference sequence). Trimming removed 0 bases at V and 5 bases at J, with 8 bases between. This CDR3 is built from 12 residues. CDR3 loop: CAWSVRGHEQYF. Written as DNA, the CDR3 is TGTGCCTGGAGTGTAAGGGGTCACGAGCAGTACTTC.

The rearrangement links TRBV9 to TRBJ2-7; 8 positions agree with TRBD2. CDR3 length: 15 amino acids. V shed 0 bases and J 2 bases; nucleotides not matched to a gene: 4. The germline CDR1 and CDR2 sequences are SGDLS and YYNGEE. CDR3 in amino acids: CASSVALAEPYEQYF. The CDR3 region has the DNA TGTGCCAGCAGCGTAGCACTAGCGGAGCCCTACGAGCAGTACTTC. Supplemented by reference TRBV9 and TRBJ2-7, the full variable domain reads DSGVTQTPKHLITATGQRVTLRCSPRSGDLSVYWYQQSLDQGLQFLIQYYNGEERAKGNILERFSAQQFPDLHSELNLSSLELGDSALYFCASSVALAEPYEQYFGPGTRLTVT.

This clone was picked up one time. The chain carries TRBV24-1 and TRBJ1-1, with a tentative D call TRBD1 (6 bases). The CDR3 totals 14 residues. V was shortened by 3 bases and J by 4 bases, with 11 bases between the two germline ends. Germline V gene lookup returns CDR1 KGHDR and CDR2 SFDVKD. CDR3 sequence (DNA): TGTGCCACCAGTGATCGGCGGGACACCACTGAAGCTTTCTTT. Translating gives CATSDRRDTTEAFF.

This chain connects TRBV5-4 to TRBJ2-2; 7 positions agree with TRBD1. CDR1 is SGHNT, CDR2 YYREEE, per germline (reference sequence). The CDR3 has 15 residues. The V segment lost 4 bases and the J segment 5 bases; nucleotides outside the gene matches: 8. The CDR3 region is CASSLSAQGTGELFF. As DNA, the CDR3 is TGTGCCAGCAGCCTTTCGGCACAGGGGACCGGGGAGCTGTTTTTT.

The chain is built from TRBV7-2 and TRBJ2-7; no firm D call. The CDR3 runs to 13 residues. V was clipped by 1 base and J by 7 bases, with 11 bases between them. Germline-derived CDR1 and CDR2 are SGHTA and FQGNSA. CDR3 bases: TGTGCCAGCAGCTTAGGGTCCCCCCTGGAGCAGTACTTC. Its protein product is CASSLGSPLEQYF.